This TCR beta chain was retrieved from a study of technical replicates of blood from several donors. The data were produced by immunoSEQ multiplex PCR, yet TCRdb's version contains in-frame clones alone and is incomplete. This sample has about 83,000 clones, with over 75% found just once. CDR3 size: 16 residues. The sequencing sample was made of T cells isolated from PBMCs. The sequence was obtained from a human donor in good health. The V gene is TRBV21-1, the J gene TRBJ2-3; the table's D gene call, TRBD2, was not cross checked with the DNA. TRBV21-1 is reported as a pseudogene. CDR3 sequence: CASSPCNAGGPHTQYF. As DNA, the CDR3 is TGTGCCAGCAGCCCCTGCAACGCGGGAGGGCCGCATACGCAGTATTTT.